Below, 10 T cell receptor beta chains from the same sample are listed, as sequenced in a study of T cell responses to AZD1222 COVID-19 vaccine. Profiling relied on immunoSEQ multiplex PCR, and the TCRdb table lists in-frame clones only, not all of them. The table has 100,000 or so clones, 70% to 90% seen once. The sequences come from peripheral blood, collected on day 0 of AZD1222 vaccination. The receptors here all came from an adult in good health.

The rearrangement links TRBV4-2 to TRBJ1-3; D remains ambiguous. The V and J ends lost 0 bases and 0 bases respectively, with 9 bases between them. The CDR3 loop spans 16 amino acids. Per germline, CDR1 LGHNA and CDR2 YNFKEQ. CDR3 protein: CASSQESTSSGNTIYF. As DNA, the CDR3 is TGTGCCAGCAGCCAAGAGTCCACAAGCTCTGGAAACACCATATATTTT.

This chain uses TRBV20-1 with TRBJ1-4; TRBD1 might be the D (6 bases). Germline lookup yields CDR1 DFQATT and CDR2 SNEGSKA (reference sequence). The V end was cut by 6 bases, the J end by 12 bases, with 14 bases between. This CDR3 contains 11 residues. The CDR3: CSARQVAELFF. Here the CDR3 DNA reads TGCAGTGCCAGACAGGTCGCAGAACTGTTTTTT.

The genes are TRBV27 and TRBJ2-3; 9 positions agree with TRBD1. Germline CDR1 MNHEY, CDR2 SMNVEV (reference sequence). The V gene end was trimmed by 6 bases and the J gene end by 3 bases; junction bases not matched to a gene: 10. This CDR3 is built from 16 residues. CDR3 nucleotides: TGTGCCAGCAGGCCTTATCTGGGACAGGGTACAGATACGCAGTATTTT. Translating gives CASRPYLGQGTDTQYF.

A note on this clone: One end of the junction varies from germline; a read error may be responsible. This chain links TRBV5-1 with TRBJ2-2; no firm D call. The CDR3 is 14 amino acids. Germline V gene sequence: CDR1 SGHRS, CDR2 YFSETQ. Written as DNA, the CDR3 is TGTGCCAGCAGCTTGGCAGGGAACACCGGGGAGCTGTTTTTT. Translation: CASSLAGNTGELFF.

This chain connects TRBV5-8 to TRBJ1-4; D ambiguous. Trimming removed 4 bases at V and 6 bases at J, with 19 bases between. This CDR3 is built from 16 residues. The germline V gene has CDR1 SGHTS and CDR2 YDEGEE. The CDR3 DNA reads as TGTGCCAGCAGCCCCTCCGCCCTGGGAGAGGATGAAAAACTGTTTTTT. As protein: CASSPSALGEDEKLFF.

V usage is TRBV10-3 and J usage is TRBJ1-2; no definite D call. The V end was cut by 3 bases, the J end by 0 bases, with 14 bases between. This CDR3 is built from 16 residues. The germline V gene encodes CDR1 ENHRY and CDR2 SYGVKD. The CDR3 DNA reads TGTGCCATCAGTGATTTCATGGCAGGAGCTAACTATGGCTACACCTTC. Protein sequence: CAISDFMAGANYGYTF.

The gene calls are TRBV6-2 or TRBV6-3 and TRBJ1-2; D ambiguous. The CDR3 contains 12 residues. Trimming took 4 bases from V and 3 from J, leaving 6 bases between them. Germline CDR1 reads MNHEY; CDR2 reads SVGEGT. The CDR3 reads CASSSRDYGYTF. In DNA form, the CDR3 reads TGTGCCAGCAGTTCTCGGGACTATGGCTACACCTTC.

The V and J genes are TRBV29-1 and TRBJ1-2, with D possibly TRBD1 on 6 matching bases. Germline V gene lookup returns CDR1 SQVTM and CDR2 ANQGSEA. The CDR3 runs to 13 residues. Trimming removed 6 bases at V and 2 bases at J, with 13 bases between. The CDR3 region has the DNA TGCAGCGTAGGACAGCTCAGCAACTATGGCTACACCTTC. It codes for CSVGQLSNYGYTF.

Only one count was recorded for this clone. The chain is built from TRBV6-5 and TRBJ2-1, with D maybe TRBD1 (7 bases). Looked up from germline, CDR1 is MNHEY and CDR2 is SVGAGI. The V and J ends lost 2 bases and 7 bases respectively, with 12 bases between them. This CDR3 contains 14 residues. Written as DNA, the CDR3 is TGTGCCAGCAGTTACCTGGAGGGGGCGAATGAGCAGTTCTTC. Protein product: CASSYLEGANEQFF.

To note about this clone: The junction and the germline gene differ at one end; a read error may be behind it. The V and J genes are TRBV30 and TRBJ1-2, with D maybe TRBD1 (6 bases). Germline CDR1 is GTSNPN and CDR2 is SVGIG (reference sequence). The CDR3 is made up of 13 amino acids. The CDR3 is CARSRGPNYGYTF. The CDR3 DNA is TGTGCCCGGAGTCGGGGGCCTAACTATGGCTACACCTTC.